This T cell receptor beta chain came from a study of cytomegalovirus exposure and HLA in healthy donors. Findings and limits, study-wide: One later analysis, an examination of the 100 to 150 validation repertoires, found that first-cohort TCR clusters tended to co-occur in them. Three chains linked to CMV were shown in vitro to be specific for CMV antigens.

With respect to this clone: Its specificity is unknown.

Trimming removed 5 bases from V and 2 bases from J, with 11 bases in between. Germline loops: CDR1 SGHAT, CDR2 FQNNGV. There are 14 residues in the CDR3. Data came from immunoSEQ multiplex PCR; TCRdb stores just in-frame clones and leaves some out. The profile shows roughly 56,000 clones, about 91% of them singletons. The chain combines TRBV11-2 with TRBJ2-3; tentatively, D is TRBD2 (5 bases). Sequencing used PBMCs. The receptor's source is a woman younger than 45 in good health and CMV-seronegative. CDR3 protein: CASSPWRATDTQYF. The CDR3 nucleotides read TGTGCCAGCAGCCCTTGGCGGGCCACAGATACGCAGTATTTT.